These T cell receptor beta chains were read from a single sample in a study of blood T cell repertoires in COVID-19. Libraries were prepared by immunoSEQ multiplex PCR; TCRdb keeps only in-frame clonotypes and omits some of them. In the table there are almost 200,000 clones, around four fifths of which are singletons. Source material: peripheral blood. These receptors all come from a man in his fifties or sixties with COVID-19, enrolled during active disease. CDR3s leave out the opening cysteine and the closing phenylalanine or tryptophan. A D gene is named only where the DNA matches it firmly.

d_call,j_call,v_call,cdr3_aa
-,TRBJ2-7,TRBV13,ASSLARGSYEQY
-,TRBJ1-3,TRBV12-3/TRBV12-4,ASEGVGGNTIY
TRBD1,TRBJ2-5,TRBV23-1,ASTFRQGMETQY
-,TRBJ1-3,TRBV27,ASSLSGGLRSGNTIY
-,TRBJ2-1,TRBV19,ASAPAGIGRNEQF
-,TRBJ1-2,TRBV29-1,SVLTSYWDYGYT
TRBD1,TRBJ2-7,TRBV3-1/TRBV3-2,ASSPQGQDSYEQY
-,TRBJ1-3,TRBV18,ASSPSRTPGHSGNTIY
TRBD2,TRBJ2-7,TRBV7-7,ASSSGLAGVHEQY
-,TRBJ1-4,TRBV21-1,ASSKAPGVDEKLF
TRBD1,TRBJ1-2,TRBV3-1/TRBV3-2,ASSQDRTGGPNYGYT
-,TRBJ1-4,TRBV5-1,ASSFTANEKLF
-,TRBJ2-4,TRBV3-1/TRBV3-2,ASSHPQGARAKNIQY
-,TRBJ2-3,TRBV5-6,ASSLKQGNTDTQY
-,TRBJ1-1,TRBV6-2/TRBV6-3,ASSYSGYYEAF
-,TRBJ2-1,TRBV27,ASSPGNEQF
-,TRBJ1-6,TRBV9,ASSVGGGQSPLH
TRBD1,TRBJ1-6,TRBV19,ASIEDPGQGNSPLH
-,TRBJ1-1,TRBV7-9,ASTLGGNTEAF
-,TRBJ2-1,TRBV15,ATSSPAGAGRNEQF
-,TRBJ1-5,TRBV10-3,AISGGGGSSNQPQH
-,TRBJ1-1,TRBV12-3/TRBV12-4,ASSLVQNTEAF
TRBD1,TRBJ1-5,TRBV6-6,ASSDRENQPQH